The 25 T cell receptor beta chains reported below all come from one sample, sequenced in a study of immune cell composition in non-small cell lung cancer. The repertoire was sequenced with immunoSEQ multiplex PCR; TCRdb's copy has only in-frame clones and lacks some. The sample holds about 2,500 clones, more than 75% seen once. The specimen was lung tumor tissue. The receptor source for this set is a human donor with non-small cell lung cancer.

This chain uses TRBV7-2 with TRBJ1-1, with D hard to call. The V and J ends lost 4 bases and 3 bases respectively, with 15 bases between them. The germline V gene has CDR1 SGHTA and CDR2 FQGNSA. The CDR3 is 15 amino acids. The CDR3 DNA follows: TGTGCCAGCAGCTCCCCGGGAACATGGTACACTGAAGCTTTCTTT. This encodes CASSSPGTWYTEAFF.

The gene calls are TRBV5-1 and TRBJ1-2; no reliable D call. From germline, CDR1 is SGHRS and CDR2 YFSETQ. V lost 4 bases, J lost 2 bases, and 6 bases lay in between. The CDR3 consists of 12 residues. The chain's CDR3 is CASSLQNYGYTF. The CDR3, as DNA: TGCGCCAGCAGCCTACAGAACTATGGCTACACCTTC.

The gene calls are TRBV18 and TRBJ2-7, with D possibly matching TRBD2 (5 bases). Per germline, CDR1 KGHSH and CDR2 LQKENI. The length of the CDR3 is 15 residues. V lost 3 bases, J lost 7 bases, and 19 bases lay in between. Here the CDR3 DNA reads TGTGCCAGCTCACCTCCGATGGCTACGACGGGGGAGCAGTACTTC. Residues: CASSPPMATTGEQYF.

This clone was recorded once. The rearrangement uses TRBV7-2 and TRBJ1-1; 7 nucleotides agree with TRBD1. Germline V gives CDR1 SGHTA, CDR2 FQGNSA. V shed 5 bases, J shed 7 bases, and the junction held 13 bases outside the gene matches. The CDR3 spans 15 residues. The chain's CDR3 is CASSPRQGLWSEAFF. Written as DNA, the CDR3 is TGTGCCAGCAGCCCCCGACAGGGTTTGTGGAGTGAAGCTTTCTTT.

The V gene is TRBV19, the J gene TRBJ2-7, with TRBD1 matching 7 bases. Unmatched junction bases numbered 7, after V lost 5 bases and J lost 3 bases. Per the germline V gene, CDR1 is LNHDA and CDR2 is SQIVND (reference sequence). The CDR3 extends over 14 amino acids. Here the CDR3 reads CASSLGTENYEQYF. CDR3 DNA: TGTGCCAGTAGTCTGGGGACAGAAAACTACGAGCAGTACTTC.

The rearrangement uses TRBV14 and TRBJ2-7, with 7 bases that match TRBD1. Germline lookup yields CDR1 SGHDN and CDR2 FVKESK. The V and J ends lost 4 bases and 5 bases, in that order; junction bases with no gene match: 5. The CDR3 extends over 13 amino acids. The CDR3 region is CASSPTGINEQYF. Written as DNA, the CDR3 is TGTGCCAGCAGCCCGACAGGGATCAACGAGCAGTACTTC.

The V and J genes are TRBV28 and TRBJ1-2, with TRBD1 identical over 7 bases. This CDR3 spans 15 amino acids. Germline V gene data show CDR1 as MDHEN and CDR2 as SYDVKM. Trimming at V came to 5 bases and at J to 4 bases, leaving 10 bases not matched to a gene. CDR3 protein: CASSTLQGPGYGYTF. The CDR3 nucleotides are TGTGCCAGCAGTACCCTACAGGGGCCGGGCTATGGCTACACCTTC.

The J gene is TRBJ2-3, the V gene TRBV5-8, with TRBD1 as a possible D gene (5 bases). The CDR3 is 15 amino acids. The V and J ends lost 4 bases and 0 bases respectively, with 12 bases between them. CDR1 and CDR2 (germline): SGHTS, YDEGEE. The CDR3 protein is CASSPDRSSTDTQYF. The CDR3, as DNA: TGTGCCAGCAGCCCAGACAGATCTAGCACAGATACGCAGTATTTT.

This chain links TRBV5-1 with TRBJ2-2; D is possibly TRBD1 (6 bases). CDR3 length: 13 amino acids. CDR1 and CDR2 from the germline V gene are SGHRS and YFSETQ. V lost 8 bases and J 1 base, leaving 9 bases between the germline ends. For the CDR3, the DNA is TGCGCCAGTCAGGGGCAGAACACCGGGGAGCTGTTTTTT. Its translation: CASQGQNTGELFF. The complete variable domain, with remaining parts taken from reference TRBV5-1 and TRBJ2-2, reads KAGVTQTPRYLIKTRGQQVTLSCSPISGHRSVSWYQQTPGQGLQFLFEYFSETQRNKGNFPGRFSGRQFSNSRSEMNVSTLELGDSALYLCASQGQNTGELFFGEGSRLTVL.

The J gene is TRBJ2-1, the V gene TRBV27, with 9 bases fitting TRBD2. The CDR3 runs to 16 residues. Trimming took 4 bases from V and 10 from J; bases not matched to a gene: 14. Germline V gene lookup returns CDR1 MNHEY and CDR2 SMNVEV (reference sequence). The CDR3 DNA sequence: TGTGCCAGCAGTTCCCTATTGGCGGGAGGGGTAGGGGAGCAGTTCTTC. It translates to CASSSLLAGGVGEQFF.

V and J are TRBV7-3 and TRBJ2-3, with D maybe TRBD2 (6 bases). The V end was cut by 5 bases, the J end by 1 base, with 13 bases between. This CDR3 is 15 amino acids long. Germline CDR1 and CDR2: SGHTA and FQGTGA. The CDR3 DNA is TGTGCCAGCAGCCCGGGACTCTTGCGCACAGATACGCAGTATTTT. Its translation is CASSPGLLRTDTQYF.

V is TRBV28 and J is TRBJ1-2; maybe TRBD1 (6 bases). CDR3 length: 11 residues. Between the trimmed V and J ends, which lost 11 bases and 8 bases, there was a span of 15 bases. Germline-derived CDR1 and CDR2 are MDHEN and SYDVKM. CDR3 coding DNA: TGTGCCGGCCAACAGGGTCGGGGCTACACCTTC. Encoded protein: CAGQQGRGYTF.

The chain combines TRBV4-3 with TRBJ1-1; D gene unclear. Looked up from germline, CDR1 is LGHNA and CDR2 is YSLEER. V was trimmed by 3 bases and J by 1 base, leaving 9 bases between them. The CDR3 loop spans 14 amino acids. The CDR3 sequence is CASSHSGRNTEAFF. The CDR3 region has the DNA TGCGCCAGCAGCCATTCCGGGAGGAACACTGAAGCTTTCTTT.

This clone was detected once. The same CDR3 also results from other DNA sequences found in this sample. V is TRBV18 and J is TRBJ1-5; 9 bases line up with TRBD1. The J segment lost 7 bases and the V segment lost 2 bases, leaving 6 bases of the junction unmatched. Per germline, CDR1 KGHSH and CDR2 LQKENI. This CDR3 spans 15 amino acids. CDR3 bases: TGTGCCAGCTCACCAGAACAGGGGGCTGGACAGCCCCAGCATTTT. Protein: CASSPEQGAGQPQHF. The variable domain in full, with the rest retrieved from reference TRBV18 and TRBJ1-5, is NAGVMQNPRHLVRRRGQEARLRCSPMKGHSHVYWYRQLPEEGLKFMVYLQKENIIDESGMPKERFSAEFPKEGPSILRIQQVVRGDSAAYFCASSPEQGAGQPQHFGDGTRLSIL.

CDR3 DNA sequence: TGTGCCAGCAGACCGAGGCGTGGCAGGGAGGAAGAGACCCAGTACTTC. It encodes CASRPRRGREEETQYF. The chain joins TRBV7-4 to TRBJ2-5, with D tentatively TRBD2 (6 bases). The V gene's germline CDR1 is SGHVT and CDR2 SQSDAQ. The V gene lost 6 bases and the J gene lost 3 bases, with 20 bases spanning the gap. The CDR3 totals 16 residues.

The genes are TRBV14 and TRBJ2-1; 8 nucleotides line up with TRBD1. This CDR3 spans 19 amino acids. After removal of 0 bases from V and 7 bases from J, the junction contained 17 bases not matched to a gene. From germline, CDR1 is SGHDN and CDR2 FVKESK. The CDR3 DNA follows: TGTGCCAGCAGCCAAGACGTGGCGAGGACAGGGAAAGGGTGGAATGAGCAGTTCTTC. Translated: CASSQDVARTGKGWNEQFF.

J is TRBJ1-1 and V is TRBV28, with a tentative D call TRBD1 (5 bases). This CDR3 is 11 amino acids long. The V gene's germline CDR1 is MDHEN and CDR2 SYDVKM. V was shortened by 6 bases and J by 5 bases, with 7 bases between the two germline ends. The CDR3 loop reads CASSRGTEAFF. The CDR3 DNA reads TGTGCCAGCAGCCGGGGGACTGAAGCTTTCTTT.

This chain links TRBV5-1 with TRBJ2-5; 10 positions match TRBD2. Trimming at V came to 5 bases and at J to 4 bases, leaving 14 bases not matched to a gene. Looked up from germline, CDR1 is SGHRS and CDR2 is YFSETQ. The CDR3 spans 17 residues. CDR3 DNA: TGCGCCAGCAGGGCGAGTCTAGCGGGAGTCGGGGCAGAGACCCAGTACTTC. Its protein product is CASRASLAGVGAETQYF.

This chain connects TRBV14 to TRBJ1-1, with 9 bases lining up with TRBD1. The CDR3 totals 15 residues. Germline V gene data show CDR1 as SGHDN and CDR2 as FVKESK. V dropped 2 bases and J dropped 8; count of bases not matched to a gene: 9. This chain's CDR3 is CASSQRGKDRGEAFF. CDR3 bases: TGTGCCAGCAGCCAAAGAGGAAAGGACAGGGGCGAAGCTTTCTTT.

Only a few counts were recorded for this clone. This chain uses TRBV19 with TRBJ2-7; 9 positions match TRBD2. The junction had 10 bases not matched to a gene; V was cut back by 5 bases and J by 5 bases. CDR1 and CDR2 (germline): LNHDA, SQIVND (reference sequence). The CDR3 runs to 15 residues. CDR3 residues: CASSVVSGREDEQYF. The CDR3 DNA reads as TGTGCCAGTAGTGTCGTTAGCGGGAGAGAAGACGAGCAGTACTTC.

The chain has TRBV4-1 and TRBJ2-2, with a possible D match to TRBD1 (6 bases). Germline values: CDR1 MGHRA, CDR2 YSYEKL. CDR3 length: 16 residues. The V and J ends lost 3 bases and 4 bases respectively, with 15 bases between them. The CDR3 sequence: CASSQAGVPTTGELFF. The DNA of the CDR3 is TGCGCCAGCAGCCAGGCAGGGGTCCCGACCACCGGGGAGCTGTTTTTT.

This rearrangement joins TRBV6-6 to TRBJ1-5; D is unresolved. The CDR3 has 15 amino acids. Trimming cost V 4 bases and J 3 bases, with 13 bases left between them. Germline CDR1 is MNHNY and CDR2 is SVGAGI (reference sequence). The CDR3 protein is CASSFTRTLNQPQHF. In DNA, the CDR3 is TGTGCCAGCAGTTTTACCCGGACTCTCAATCAGCCCCAGCATTTT.

This clone appeared a few times. The chain carries TRBV7-9 and TRBJ2-1, with D perhaps matching TRBD2 (6 bases). Trimming pared 0 bases from V and 0 bases from J, leaving 12 bases between. Germline CDR1 and CDR2: SEHNR and FQNEAQ (reference sequence). The CDR3 runs to 17 residues. The CDR3: CASSLARRTISYNEQFF. In DNA, the CDR3 is TGTGCCAGCAGCTTAGCCCGAAGGACTATCTCCTACAATGAGCAGTTCTTC. Looking up the rest from reference TRBV7-9 and TRBJ2-1 gives the full variable domain: DTGVSQNPRHKITKRGQNVTFRCDPISEHNRLYWYRQTLGQGPEFLTYFQNEAQLEKSRLLSDRFSAERPKGSFSTLEIQRTEQGDSAMYLCASSLARRTISYNEQFFGPGTRLTVL.

This chain joins TRBV2 and TRBJ2-5; tentatively, D is TRBD1 (5 bases). The tail of the sequence fits TRBJ2-7 better, so the J call may be wrong. Per the germline V gene, CDR1 is SNHLY and CDR2 is FYNNEI. There are 13 residues in the CDR3. The CDR3 bases are TGTGCCAGCAGTGCCAGGGCGGCCTACGAGCAGTACTTC. Its translation is CASSARAAYEQYF.

Turning to this clone: This sample includes further DNA sequences coding for the same CDR3. The gene calls are TRBV11-3 and TRBJ2-1, with 9 bases matching TRBD1. This CDR3 region has 15 residues. Trimming removed 5 bases from V and 6 bases from J; junction bases left unmatched: 8. Germline-derived CDR1 and CDR2 are SGHNT and YENEEA. CDR3 coding DNA: TGTGCCAGCAGCCTCGGGCCGACAGGGGGCAATGAGCAGTTCTTC. Translating gives CASSLGPTGGNEQFF.